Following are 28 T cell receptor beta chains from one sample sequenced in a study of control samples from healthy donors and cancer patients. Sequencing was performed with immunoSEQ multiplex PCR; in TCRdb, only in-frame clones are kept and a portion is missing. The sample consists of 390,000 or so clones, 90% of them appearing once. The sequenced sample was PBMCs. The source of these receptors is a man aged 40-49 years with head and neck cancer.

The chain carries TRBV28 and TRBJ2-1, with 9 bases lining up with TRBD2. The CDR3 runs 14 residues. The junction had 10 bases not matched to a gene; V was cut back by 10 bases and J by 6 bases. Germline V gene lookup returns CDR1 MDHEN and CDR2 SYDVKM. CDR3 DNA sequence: TGTGCCACCCTGGGGGCGGGGGGGTTCAATGAGCAGTTCTTC. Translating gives CATLGAGGFNEQFF.

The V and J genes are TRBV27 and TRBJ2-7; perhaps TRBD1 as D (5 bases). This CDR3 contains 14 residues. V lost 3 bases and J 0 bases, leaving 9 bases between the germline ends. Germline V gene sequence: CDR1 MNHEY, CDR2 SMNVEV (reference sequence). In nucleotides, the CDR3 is TGTGCCAGCAGTTTGGGGCGAGGCTCCTACGAGCAGTACTTC. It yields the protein CASSLGRGSYEQYF.

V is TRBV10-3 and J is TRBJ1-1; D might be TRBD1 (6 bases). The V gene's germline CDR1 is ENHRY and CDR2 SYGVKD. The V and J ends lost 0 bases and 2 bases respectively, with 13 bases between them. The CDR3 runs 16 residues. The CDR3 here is CAISESRQAQNTEAFF. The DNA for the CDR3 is TGTGCCATCAGTGAGTCGAGACAGGCTCAAAACACTGAAGCTTTCTTT.

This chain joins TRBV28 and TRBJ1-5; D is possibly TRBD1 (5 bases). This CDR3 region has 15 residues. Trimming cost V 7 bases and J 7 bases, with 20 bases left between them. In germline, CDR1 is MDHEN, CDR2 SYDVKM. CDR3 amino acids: CASTRWGGDGQPQHF. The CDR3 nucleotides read TGTGCCAGCACCAGGTGGGGGGGTGACGGACAGCCCCAGCATTTT.

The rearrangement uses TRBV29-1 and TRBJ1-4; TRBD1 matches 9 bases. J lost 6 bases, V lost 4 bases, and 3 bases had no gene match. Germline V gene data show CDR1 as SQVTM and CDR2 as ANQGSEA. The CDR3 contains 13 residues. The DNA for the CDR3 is TGCAGCGTTGTAAGGACAGGGGATGAAAAACTGTTTTTT. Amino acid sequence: CSVVRTGDEKLFF.

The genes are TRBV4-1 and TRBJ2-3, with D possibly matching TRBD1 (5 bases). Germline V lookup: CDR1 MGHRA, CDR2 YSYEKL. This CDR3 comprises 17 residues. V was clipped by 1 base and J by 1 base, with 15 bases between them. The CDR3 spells CASSQVRISQGTDTQYF. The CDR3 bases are TGCGCCAGCAGCCAAGTGAGGATCTCACAGGGCACAGATACGCAGTATTTT.

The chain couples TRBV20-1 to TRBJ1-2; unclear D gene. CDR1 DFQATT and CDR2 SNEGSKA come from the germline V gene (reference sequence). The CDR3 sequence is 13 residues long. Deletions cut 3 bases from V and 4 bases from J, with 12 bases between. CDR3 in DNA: TGCAGTGCTAGTTTGGGTGACGCCTATGGCTACACCTTC. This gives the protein CSASLGDAYGYTF.

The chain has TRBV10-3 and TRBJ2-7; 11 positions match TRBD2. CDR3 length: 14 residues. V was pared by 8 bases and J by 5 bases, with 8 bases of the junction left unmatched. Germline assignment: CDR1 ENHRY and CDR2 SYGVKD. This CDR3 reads CAIGEGLAAHEQYF. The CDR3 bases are TGTGCCATCGGAGAGGGACTAGCGGCGCACGAGCAGTACTTC.

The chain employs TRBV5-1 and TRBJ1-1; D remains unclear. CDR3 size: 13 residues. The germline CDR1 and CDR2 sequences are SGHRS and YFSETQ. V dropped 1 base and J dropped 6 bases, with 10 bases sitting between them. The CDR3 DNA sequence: TGCGCCAGCAGCTTGATTTCATTGGCTGAAGCTTTCTTT. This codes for CASSLISLAEAFF.

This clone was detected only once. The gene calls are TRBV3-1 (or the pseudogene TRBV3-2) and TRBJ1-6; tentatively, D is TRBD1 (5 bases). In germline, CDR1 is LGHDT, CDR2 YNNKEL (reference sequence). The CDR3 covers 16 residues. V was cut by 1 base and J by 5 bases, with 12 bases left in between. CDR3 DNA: TGTGCCAGCAGCCAAGCTTTCGGGACCGATAATTCACCCCTCCACTTT. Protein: CASSQAFGTDNSPLHF.

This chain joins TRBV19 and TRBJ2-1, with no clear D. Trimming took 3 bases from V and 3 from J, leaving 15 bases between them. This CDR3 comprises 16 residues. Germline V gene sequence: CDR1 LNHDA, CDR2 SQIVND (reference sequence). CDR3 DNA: TGTGCCAGTAGTATTCTGGGCGCCAGGCTCTACAATGAGCAGTTCTTC. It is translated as CASSILGARLYNEQFF.

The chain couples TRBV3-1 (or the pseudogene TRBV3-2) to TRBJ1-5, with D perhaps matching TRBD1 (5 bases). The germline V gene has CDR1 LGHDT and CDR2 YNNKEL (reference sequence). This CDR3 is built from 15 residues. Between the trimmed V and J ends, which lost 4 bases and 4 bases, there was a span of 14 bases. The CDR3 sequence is CASSRSGARNQPQHF. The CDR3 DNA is TGTGCCAGCAGCCGCTCCGGGGCAAGGAATCAGCCCCAGCATTTT.

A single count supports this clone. For the CDR3, the DNA is TGTGCCAGCAGACGCAGCGGGCCTAATTCACCCCTCCACTTT. Amino acids: CASRRSGPNSPLHF. The V call is TRBV6-5, the J call TRBJ1-6; D is undetermined. The CDR3 sequence is 14 residues long. Germline V gene lookup returns CDR1 MNHEY and CDR2 SVGAGI. Trimming cost V 6 bases and J 6 bases, with 12 bases left between them.

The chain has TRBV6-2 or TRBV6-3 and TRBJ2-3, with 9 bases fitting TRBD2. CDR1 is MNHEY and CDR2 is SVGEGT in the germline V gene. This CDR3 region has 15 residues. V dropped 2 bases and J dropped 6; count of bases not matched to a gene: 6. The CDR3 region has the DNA TGTGCCAGCAGTTACGGCGGGAGGGCCTCGGATACGCAGTATTTT. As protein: CASSYGGRASDTQYF.

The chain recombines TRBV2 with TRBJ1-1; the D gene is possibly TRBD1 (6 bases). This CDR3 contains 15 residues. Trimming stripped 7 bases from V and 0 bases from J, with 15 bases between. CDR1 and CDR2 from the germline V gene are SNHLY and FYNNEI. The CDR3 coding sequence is TGTGCCAGCATTACTTGGGGGGGCTTGAACACTGAAGCTTTCTTT. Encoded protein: CASITWGGLNTEAFF.

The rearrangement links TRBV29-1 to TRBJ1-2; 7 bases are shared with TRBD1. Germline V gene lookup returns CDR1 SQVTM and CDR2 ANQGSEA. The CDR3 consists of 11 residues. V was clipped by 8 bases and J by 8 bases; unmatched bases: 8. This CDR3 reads CSTRTGGGYTF. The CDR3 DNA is TGCAGCACCCGGACAGGAGGGGGCTACACCTTC. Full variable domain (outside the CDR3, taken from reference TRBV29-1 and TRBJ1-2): SAVISQKPSRDICQRGTSLTIQCQVDSQVTMMFWYRQQPGQSLTLIATANQGSEATYESGFVIDKFPISRPNLTFSTLTVSNMSPEDSSIYLCSTRTGGGYTFGSGTRLTVV.

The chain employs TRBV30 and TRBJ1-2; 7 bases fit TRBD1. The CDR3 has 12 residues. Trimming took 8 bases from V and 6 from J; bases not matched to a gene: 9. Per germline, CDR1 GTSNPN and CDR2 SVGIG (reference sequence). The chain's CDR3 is CAVYGTEHGYTF. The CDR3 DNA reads TGTGCCGTCTACGGGACAGAACATGGCTACACCTTC.

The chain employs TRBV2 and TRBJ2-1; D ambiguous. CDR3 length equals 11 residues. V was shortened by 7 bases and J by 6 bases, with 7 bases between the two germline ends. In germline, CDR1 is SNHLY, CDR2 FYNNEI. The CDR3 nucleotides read TGTGCCAGCAAGTTGGCCAATGAGCAGTTCTTC. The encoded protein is CASKLANEQFF.

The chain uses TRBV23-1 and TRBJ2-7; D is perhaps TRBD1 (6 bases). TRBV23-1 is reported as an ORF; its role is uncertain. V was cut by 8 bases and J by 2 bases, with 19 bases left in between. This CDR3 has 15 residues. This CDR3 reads CASGSYGDITYEQYF. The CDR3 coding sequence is TGCGCCAGCGGGTCGTATGGGGACATTACCTACGAGCAGTACTTC.

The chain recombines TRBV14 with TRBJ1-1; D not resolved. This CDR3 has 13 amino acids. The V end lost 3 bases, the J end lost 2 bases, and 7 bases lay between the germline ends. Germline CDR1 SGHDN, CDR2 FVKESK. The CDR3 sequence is CASSHQHNTEAFF. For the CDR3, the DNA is TGTGCCAGCAGCCATCAGCATAACACTGAAGCTTTCTTT.

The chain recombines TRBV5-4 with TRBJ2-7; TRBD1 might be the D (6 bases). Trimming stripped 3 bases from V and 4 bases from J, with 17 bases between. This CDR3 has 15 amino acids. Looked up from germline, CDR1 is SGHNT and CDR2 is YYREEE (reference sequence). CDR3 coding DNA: TGTGCCAGCAGCTACCAGACAGGAGTAAGATACGAGCAGTACTTC. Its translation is CASSYQTGVRYEQYF.

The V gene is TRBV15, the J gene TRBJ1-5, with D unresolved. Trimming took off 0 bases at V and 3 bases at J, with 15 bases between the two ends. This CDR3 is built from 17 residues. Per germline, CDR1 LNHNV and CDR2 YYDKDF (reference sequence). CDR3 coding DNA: TGTGCCACCAGCAGAGATCCGGGCACCGAGTTCAATCAGCCCCAGCATTTT. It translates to CATSRDPGTEFNQPQHF.

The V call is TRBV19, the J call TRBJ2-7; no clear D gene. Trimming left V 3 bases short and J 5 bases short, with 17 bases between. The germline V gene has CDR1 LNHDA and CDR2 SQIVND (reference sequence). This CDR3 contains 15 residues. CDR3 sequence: CASSIPGLKTHEQYF. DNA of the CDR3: TGTGCCAGTAGTATCCCAGGCCTAAAAACCCACGAGCAGTACTTC.

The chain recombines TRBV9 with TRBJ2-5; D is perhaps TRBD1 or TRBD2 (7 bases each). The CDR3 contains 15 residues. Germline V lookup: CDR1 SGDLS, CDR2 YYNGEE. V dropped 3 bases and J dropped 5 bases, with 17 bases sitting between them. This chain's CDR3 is CASSGSQGGQETQYF. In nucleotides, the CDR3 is TGTGCCAGCAGCGGATCCCAGGGGGGGCAGGAGACCCAGTACTTC. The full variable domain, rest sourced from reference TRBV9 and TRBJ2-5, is DSGVTQTPKHLITATGQRVTLRCSPRSGDLSVYWYQQSLDQGLQFLIQYYNGEERAKGNILERFSAQQFPDLHSELNLSSLELGDSALYFCASSGSQGGQETQYFGPGTRLLVL.

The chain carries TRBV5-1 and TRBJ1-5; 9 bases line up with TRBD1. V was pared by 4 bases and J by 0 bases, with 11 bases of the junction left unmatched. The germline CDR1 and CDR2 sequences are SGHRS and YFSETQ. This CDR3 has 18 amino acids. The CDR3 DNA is TGCGCCAGCAGCCCCGGGACAGGGACATCTTATAGCAATCAGCCCCAGCATTTT. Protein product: CASSPGTGTSYSNQPQHF.

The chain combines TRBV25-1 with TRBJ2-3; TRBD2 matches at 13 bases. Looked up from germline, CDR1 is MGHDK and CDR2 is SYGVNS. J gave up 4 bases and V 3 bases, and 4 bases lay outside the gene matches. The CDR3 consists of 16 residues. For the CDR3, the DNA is TGTGCCAGCAGTGATCGAGGACTAGCGGGGGCAGATACGCAGTATTTT. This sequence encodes CASSDRGLAGADTQYF.

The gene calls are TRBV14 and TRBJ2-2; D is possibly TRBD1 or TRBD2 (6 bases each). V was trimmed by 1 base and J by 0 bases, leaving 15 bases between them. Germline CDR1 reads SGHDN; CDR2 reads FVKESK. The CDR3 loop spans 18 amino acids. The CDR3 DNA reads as TGTGCCAGCAGCCAAGGTGGAGGGTGGACAGCGAACACCGGGGAGCTGTTTTTT. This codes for CASSQGGGWTANTGELFF. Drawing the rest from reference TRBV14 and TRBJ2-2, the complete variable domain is EAGVTQFPSHSVIEKGQTVTLRCDPISGHDNLYWYRRVMGKEIKFLLHFVKESKQDESGMPNNRFLAERTGGTYSTLKVQPAELEDSGVYFCASSQGGGWTANTGELFFGEGSRLTVL.

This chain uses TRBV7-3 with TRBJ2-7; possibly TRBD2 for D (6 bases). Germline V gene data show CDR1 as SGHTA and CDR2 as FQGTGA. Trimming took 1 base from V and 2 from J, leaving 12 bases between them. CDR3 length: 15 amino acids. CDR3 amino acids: CASSLMGGLAYEQYF. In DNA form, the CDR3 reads TGTGCCAGCAGCTTAATGGGGGGACTGGCCTACGAGCAGTACTTC.